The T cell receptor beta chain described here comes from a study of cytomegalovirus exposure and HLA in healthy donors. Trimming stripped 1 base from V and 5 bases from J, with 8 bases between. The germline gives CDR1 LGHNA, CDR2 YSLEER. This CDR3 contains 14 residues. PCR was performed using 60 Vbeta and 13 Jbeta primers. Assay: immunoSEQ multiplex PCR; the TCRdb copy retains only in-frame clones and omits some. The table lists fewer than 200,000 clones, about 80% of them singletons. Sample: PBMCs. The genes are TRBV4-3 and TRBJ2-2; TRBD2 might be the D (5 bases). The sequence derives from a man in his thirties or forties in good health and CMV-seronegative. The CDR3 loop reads CASSQVGRTGELFF. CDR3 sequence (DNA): TGCGCCAGCAGCCAAGTAGGGAGAACCGGGGAGCTGTTTTTT.